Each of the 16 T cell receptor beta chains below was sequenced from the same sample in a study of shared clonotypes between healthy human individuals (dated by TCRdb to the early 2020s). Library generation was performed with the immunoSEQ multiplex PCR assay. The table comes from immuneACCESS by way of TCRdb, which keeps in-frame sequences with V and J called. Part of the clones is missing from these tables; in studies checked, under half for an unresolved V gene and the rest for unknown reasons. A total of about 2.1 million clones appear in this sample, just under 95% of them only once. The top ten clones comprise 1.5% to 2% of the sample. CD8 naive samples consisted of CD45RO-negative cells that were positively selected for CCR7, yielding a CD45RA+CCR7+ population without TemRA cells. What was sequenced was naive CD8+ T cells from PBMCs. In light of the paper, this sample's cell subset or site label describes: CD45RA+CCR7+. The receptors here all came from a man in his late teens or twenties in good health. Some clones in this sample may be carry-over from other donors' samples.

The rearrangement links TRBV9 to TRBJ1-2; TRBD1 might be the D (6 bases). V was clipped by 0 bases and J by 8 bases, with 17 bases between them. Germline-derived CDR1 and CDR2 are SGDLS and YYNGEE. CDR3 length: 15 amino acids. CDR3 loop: CASSVGVSGGEGYTF. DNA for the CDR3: TGTGCCAGCAGCGTAGGAGTTTCGGGGGGCGAAGGCTACACCTTC.

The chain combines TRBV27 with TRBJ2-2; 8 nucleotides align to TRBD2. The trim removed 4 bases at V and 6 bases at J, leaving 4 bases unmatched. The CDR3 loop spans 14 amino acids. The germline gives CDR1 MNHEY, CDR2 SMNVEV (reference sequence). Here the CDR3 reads CASSSGLDSGELFF. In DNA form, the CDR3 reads TGTGCCAGCAGTTCGGGACTAGACTCCGGGGAGCTGTTTTTT.

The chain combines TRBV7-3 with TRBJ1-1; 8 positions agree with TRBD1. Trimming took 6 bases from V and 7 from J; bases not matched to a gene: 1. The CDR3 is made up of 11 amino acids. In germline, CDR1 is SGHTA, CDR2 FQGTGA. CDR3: CASRGTGEAFF. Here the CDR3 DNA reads TGTGCCAGCAGGGGGACAGGTGAAGCTTTCTTT. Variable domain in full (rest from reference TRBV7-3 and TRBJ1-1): GAGVSQTPSNKVTEKGKYVELRCDPISGHTALYWYRQSLGQGPEFLIYFQGTGAADDSGLPNDRFFAVRPEGSVSTLKIQRTERGDSAVYLCASRGTGEAFFGQGTRLTVV.

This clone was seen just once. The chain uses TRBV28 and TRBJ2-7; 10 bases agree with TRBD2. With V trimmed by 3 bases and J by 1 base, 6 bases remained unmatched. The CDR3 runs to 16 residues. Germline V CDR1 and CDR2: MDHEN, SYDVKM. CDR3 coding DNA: TGTGCCAGCAGTTTGCTAGCGGGAGTGAGTTCCTACGAGCAGTACTTC. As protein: CASSLLAGVSSYEQYF.

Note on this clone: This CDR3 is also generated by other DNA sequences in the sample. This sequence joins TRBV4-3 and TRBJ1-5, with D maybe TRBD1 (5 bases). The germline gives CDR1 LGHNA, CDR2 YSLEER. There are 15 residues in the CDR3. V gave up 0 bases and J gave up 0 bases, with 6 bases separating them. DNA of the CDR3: TGCGCCAGCAGCCAAGACAGGGTTAGCAATCAGCCCCAGCATTTT. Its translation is CASSQDRVSNQPQHF.

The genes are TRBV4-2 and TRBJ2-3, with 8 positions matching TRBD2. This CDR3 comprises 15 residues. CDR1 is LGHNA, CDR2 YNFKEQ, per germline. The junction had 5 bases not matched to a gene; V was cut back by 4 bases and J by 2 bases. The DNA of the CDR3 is TGTGCCAGCAGCCCCCGGCGGGGGGTCACAGATACGCAGTATTTT. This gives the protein CASSPRRGVTDTQYF.

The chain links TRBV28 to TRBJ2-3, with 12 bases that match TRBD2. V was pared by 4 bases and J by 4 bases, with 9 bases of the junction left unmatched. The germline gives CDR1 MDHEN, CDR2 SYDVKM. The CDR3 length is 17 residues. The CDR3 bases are TGTGCCAGCAGTTGGGGTGCTAGCGGGAGGGGGGCAGATACGCAGTATTTT. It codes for CASSWGASGRGADTQYF.

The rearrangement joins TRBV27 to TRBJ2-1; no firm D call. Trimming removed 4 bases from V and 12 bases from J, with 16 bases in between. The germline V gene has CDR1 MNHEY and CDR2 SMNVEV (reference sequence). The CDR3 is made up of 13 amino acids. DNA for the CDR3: TGTGCCAGCAGTTCCCTCCCTATGGCTGGGCAGTTCTTC. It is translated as CASSSLPMAGQFF.

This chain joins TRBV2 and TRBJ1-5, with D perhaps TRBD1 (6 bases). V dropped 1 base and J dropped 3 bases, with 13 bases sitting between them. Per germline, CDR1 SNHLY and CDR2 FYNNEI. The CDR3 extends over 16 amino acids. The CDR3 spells CASSEEPGVVNQPQHF. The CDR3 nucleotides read TGTGCCAGCAGTGAAGAACCAGGGGTGGTCAATCAGCCCCAGCATTTT.

The CDR3 loop reads CASSLGRYRGADTQYF. The CDR3 region has the DNA TGTGCCAGCAGCTTAGGTCGATACAGGGGCGCAGATACGCAGTATTTT. This chain uses TRBV7-6 with TRBJ2-3; 7 positions agree with TRBD1. CDR1 is SGHVS and CDR2 is FNYEAQ in the germline V gene. The CDR3 length is 16 residues. Trimming removed 1 base from V and 4 bases from J; junction bases left unmatched: 8.

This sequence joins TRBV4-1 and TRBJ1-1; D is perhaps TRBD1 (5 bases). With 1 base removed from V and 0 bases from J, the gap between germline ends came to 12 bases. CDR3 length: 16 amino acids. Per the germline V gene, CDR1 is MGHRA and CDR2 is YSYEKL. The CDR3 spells CASSQVQGGMNTEAFF. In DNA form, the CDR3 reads TGCGCCAGCAGCCAAGTGCAGGGAGGGATGAACACTGAAGCTTTCTTT.

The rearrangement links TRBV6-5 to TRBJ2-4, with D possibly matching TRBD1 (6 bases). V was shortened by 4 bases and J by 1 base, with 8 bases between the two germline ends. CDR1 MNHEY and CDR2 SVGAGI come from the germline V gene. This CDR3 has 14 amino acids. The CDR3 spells CASSSGVAKNIQYF. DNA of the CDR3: TGTGCCAGCAGTTCAGGGGTGGCCAAAAACATTCAGTACTTC.

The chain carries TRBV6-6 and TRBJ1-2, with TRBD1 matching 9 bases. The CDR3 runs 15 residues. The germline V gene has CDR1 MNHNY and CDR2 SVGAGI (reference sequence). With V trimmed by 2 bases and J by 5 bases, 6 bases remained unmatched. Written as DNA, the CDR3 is TGTGCCAGCAGTTACCCGACAGGGGGATATTATGGCTACACCTTC. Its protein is CASSYPTGGYYGYTF.

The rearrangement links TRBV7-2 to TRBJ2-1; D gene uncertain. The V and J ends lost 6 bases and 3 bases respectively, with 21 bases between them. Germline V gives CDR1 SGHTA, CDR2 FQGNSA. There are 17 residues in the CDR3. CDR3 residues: CASRSPTYSPSYNEQFF. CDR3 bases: TGTGCCAGCAGGTCACCGACTTATAGTCCGAGCTACAATGAGCAGTTCTTC.

CDR3 in amino acids: CASSKRKGSGARETQYF. The CDR3 DNA sequence: TGTGCCAGCAGCAAAAGGAAGGGCTCGGGGGCGAGGGAGACCCAGTACTTC. The chain employs TRBV21-1 and TRBJ2-5. TRBV21-1 counts as a pseudogene. The CDR3 extends over 17 amino acids.

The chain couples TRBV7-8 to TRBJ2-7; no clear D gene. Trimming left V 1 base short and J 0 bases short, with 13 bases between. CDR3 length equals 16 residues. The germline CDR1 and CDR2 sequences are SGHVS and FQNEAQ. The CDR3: CASSLVSAASSYEQYF. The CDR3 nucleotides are TGTGCCAGCAGCTTAGTCTCAGCAGCGAGCTCCTACGAGCAGTACTTC.